The present entry profiles one T cell receptor beta chain with its context. What it recognizes is unknown. The record originates from a study of Ad26.COV2.S vaccination and SARS-CoV-2 variants. TCRdb's copy holds only in-frame clones and misses some; the assay was immunoSEQ multiplex PCR. This sample has around 300,000 clones, with about 90% found just once. Points from the study as a whole: It is possible that the TCR breadth and depth analyses underestimated the total T cell responses.

The treatment: roughly 18 received Ad26.COV2.S at low or high dose, single or two shots; several received placebo; per-sample allocation not given. Each sample was drawn 63 days after the first injection (of vaccine or placebo). Donor was an adult aged 18-55 years in Boston. Germline values: CDR1 SGHNT, CDR2 YYREEE (reference sequence). The V gene lost 4 bases and the J gene lost 6 bases, with 16 bases spanning the gap. The CDR3 is 14 residues long. This TCR derives from a person aged 18-60 years who received the Ad26.COV2.S COVID-19 vaccine or a placebo. The chain employs TRBV5-4 and TRBJ1-1; weak D call: TRBD1 (5 bases). The material sequenced was peripheral blood, taken in a trial of Ad26.COV2.S vaccine versus placebo. CDR3 amino acids: CASSPGGGGSEAFF. The CDR3 DNA reads TGTGCCAGCAGCCCCGGGGGGGGAGGGTCTGAAGCTTTCTTT.